Listed below are T cell receptor beta chains from one sample, sequenced in a study of identical twins. MiXCR, applied by TCRdb to the 5' RACE reads, yields one record per CDR3 protein. The table includes a few hundred thousand distinct CDR3 sequences, roughly 9% detected once. The sequenced sample consisted of naive T cells sorted from blood. Source of these receptors: a woman aged 45 to 65 in good health. Each CDR3 is given with its conserved first and last residue. D genes are given only for firm matches. Not every row has a clone size; where given, it reads once, few, many or a size class.

NA	TRBV12-3/TRBV12-4	NA	TRBJ1-1	CASTPRDGNTEAFF	TGTGCCAGCACTCCCCGGGACGGGAACACTGAAGCTTTCTTT
TRBD2	TRBV5-1	many	TRBJ2-1	CASSLGGLASYNEQFF	TGCGCCAGCAGCTTAGGGGGACTAGCGAGCTACAATGAGCAGTTCTTC
TRBD2	TRBV9	few	TRBJ2-5	CASSVEGGVETQYF	TGTGCCAGCAGCGTAGAGGGAGGGGTGGAGACCCAGTACTTC
NA	TRBV9	few	TRBJ1-1	CASSVVVGAEAFF	TGTGCCAGCAGCGTAGTGGTCGGTGCTGAAGCTTTCTTT
TRBD1	TRBV28	NA	TRBJ2-1	CASRGQFNEQFF	TGTGCCAGCAGGGGACAGTTCAATGAGCAGTTCTTC
NA	TRBV7-7	many	TRBJ2-2	CASSLIMDTGELFF	TGTGCCAGCAGCTTAATAATGGACACCGGGGAGCTGTTTTTT
NA	TRBV20-1	many	TRBJ1-1	CSARAYRNTEAFF	TGCAGTGCTAGAGCGTACAGGAACACTGAAGCTTTCTTT
NA	TRBV15	few	TRBJ2-3	CATSRDQGPMGTDTQYF	TGTGCCACCAGCAGAGATCAGGGCCCTATGGGCACAGATACGCAGTATTTT
TRBD1	TRBV27	NA	TRBJ1-2	CASSPSGTGGSVNYGYTF	TGTGCCAGCAGTCCCTCCGGGACAGGGGGATCAGTTAACTATGGCTACACCTTC
TRBD2	TRBV5-4	NA	TRBJ2-1	CASSLGLAGGGSEQFF	TGTGCCAGCAGCTTGGGACTAGCGGGAGGAGGAAGTGAGCAGTTCTTC
TRBD1	TRBV5-1	few	TRBJ1-2	CASSLDAMDRGRLYGYTF	TGCGCCAGCAGCTTGGATGCGATGGACAGGGGGAGACTATATGGCTACACCTTC
TRBD1	TRBV2	few	TRBJ2-2	CASSEPIGQDTGELFF	TGTGCCAGCAGTGAACCGATCGGACAGGACACCGGGGAGCTGTTTTTT
NA	TRBV5-1	many	TRBJ1-1	CASSPGWSTEAFF	TGCGCCAGCAGCCCAGGCTGGAGCACTGAAGCTTTCTTT
NA	TRBV6-5	few	TRBJ2-3	CASRRVGGTDTQYF	TGTGCCAGCAGGAGGGTGGGCGGTACAGATACGCAGTATTTT
NA	TRBV28	NA	TRBJ2-1	CASVNDYNEQFF	TGTGCCAGCGTGAACGACTACAATGAGCAGTTCTTC
NA	TRBV11-2	NA	TRBJ1-5	CASSLDPGAIQPQHF	TGTGCCAGCAGCTTAGACCCAGGGGCGATTCAGCCCCAGCATTTT
NA	TRBV5-1	few	TRBJ2-5	CASSFSGGETQYF	TGCGCCAGCAGCTTCTCCGGGGGAGAGACCCAGTACTTC
TRBD2	TRBV12-3/TRBV12-4	few	TRBJ2-5	CASRIGREGLGTQYF	TGTGCCAGCAGAATTGGACGGGAGGGCTTAGGGACCCAGTACTTC
TRBD1	TRBV25-1	many	TRBJ2-2	CASRKQGAFTGELFF	TGTGCCAGCAGAAAACAGGGGGCATTCACCGGGGAGCTGTTTTTT
TRBD1	TRBV30	NA	TRBJ1-6	CAWSQNTGGLTYNSPLHF	TGTGCCTGGAGTCAGAATACAGGGGGTTTAACCTATAATTCACCCCTCCACTTT